This entry lists 2 T cell receptor beta chains sequenced from one sample in a study of STAT5B mutations in CD4+ large granular lymphocyte leukemia. The data were produced by immunoSEQ multiplex PCR, yet TCRdb's version contains in-frame clones alone and is incomplete. The sample contains 30,000 or so clones, roughly 79% of which appear only once. Sequenced material: CD4+ T cells from blood buffy coats. The receptors come from a human donor in good health.

In its sample, this clone was seen a few times. The chain has TRBV28 and TRBJ1-3, with 8 bases fitting TRBD1. The CDR3 has 13 amino acids. CDR1 is MDHEN, CDR2 SYDVKM, per germline. J gave up 8 bases and V 6 bases, and 6 bases lay outside the gene matches. CDR3 residues: CASRAGGVDTIYF. The CDR3 nucleotides are TGTGCCAGCAGGGCAGGGGGCGTGGACACCATATATTTT.

The chain carries TRBV29-1 and TRBJ1-2, with 8 positions matching TRBD1. Looked up from germline, CDR1 is SQVTM and CDR2 is ANQGSEA. V lost 4 bases to trimming and J lost 4 bases; unmatched junction nucleotides: 2. The CDR3 consists of 12 residues. The CDR3 DNA reads as TGCAGCGTTGGGGACAGGTTCTATGGCTACACCTTC. Translation gives CSVGDRFYGYTF.